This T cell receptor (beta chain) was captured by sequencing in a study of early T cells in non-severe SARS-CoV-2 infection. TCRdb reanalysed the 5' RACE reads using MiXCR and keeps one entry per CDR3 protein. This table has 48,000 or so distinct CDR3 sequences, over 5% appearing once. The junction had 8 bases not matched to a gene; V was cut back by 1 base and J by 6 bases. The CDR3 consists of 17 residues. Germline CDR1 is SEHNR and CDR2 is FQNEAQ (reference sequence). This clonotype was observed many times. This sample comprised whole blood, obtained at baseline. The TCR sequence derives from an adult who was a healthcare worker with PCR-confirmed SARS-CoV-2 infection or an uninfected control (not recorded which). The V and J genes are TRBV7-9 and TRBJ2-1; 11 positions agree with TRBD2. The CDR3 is CASSLERRLAGPNEQFF. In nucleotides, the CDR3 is TGTGCCAGCAGCTTAGAGCGTAGACTAGCGGGACCCAATGAGCAGTTCTTC.